Listed here are 12 T cell receptor beta chains from one sample, sequenced in a study of T cell responses to AZD1222 COVID-19 vaccine. TCRdb keeps only in-frame clones here, not all; method: immunoSEQ multiplex PCR. The data hold 130,000 to 150,000 clones, with approximately 90% observed a single time. The source was peripheral blood, collected on day 0 of MenACWY control vaccination. The receptor source for this set is an adult in good health.

The V gene is TRBV7-8, the J gene TRBJ2-7, with 8 bases fitting TRBD1. This CDR3 has 15 residues. Germline V gene data show CDR1 as SGHVS and CDR2 as FQNEAQ. The ends lost 7 bases at V and 4 bases at J; junction bases unmatched: 12. This chain's CDR3 is CASTLGAGGAYEQYF. In nucleotides, the CDR3 is TGTGCCAGCACCCTAGGGGCAGGGGGCGCTTACGAGCAGTACTTC.

This sequence joins TRBV30 and TRBJ1-2, with unresolved D. This CDR3 is 15 amino acids long. V shed 0 bases and J shed 2 bases, with 13 bases lying between them. Per the germline V gene, CDR1 is GTSNPN and CDR2 is SVGIG (reference sequence). Here the CDR3 DNA reads TGTGCCTGGAGTGTGGGTATTACGACCAACTATGGCTACACCTTC. It codes for CAWSVGITTNYGYTF. The variable domain in full, with the rest retrieved from reference TRBV30 and TRBJ1-2, is SQTIHQWPATLVQPVGSPLSLECTVEGTSNPNLYWYRQAAGRGLQLLFYSVGIGQISSEVPQNLSASRPQDRQFILSSKKLLLSDSGFYLCAWSVGITTNYGYTFGSGTRLTVV.

The CDR3 region is CASSSPGLAGADTQYF. The CDR3 DNA reads TGTGCCAGCAGCTCGCCCGGACTAGCGGGAGCAGATACGCAGTATTTT. The genes are TRBV5-4 and TRBJ2-3; 13 bases line up with TRBD2. CDR3 length: 16 amino acids. The V and J ends lost 3 bases and 4 bases, in that order; junction bases with no gene match: 5. CDR1 is SGHNT and CDR2 is YYREEE in the germline V gene (reference sequence).

The CDR3 coding sequence is TGTGCCAGTAGTATGGGGGGGAATAGCAATCAGCCCCAGCATTTT. Its protein is CASSMGGNSNQPQHF. The gene calls are TRBV19 and TRBJ1-5; D is perhaps TRBD1 (5 bases). The CDR3 contains 15 residues. V shed 3 bases and J shed 0 bases, with 9 bases lying between them. Germline-derived CDR1 and CDR2 are LNHDA and SQIVND (reference sequence).

V usage is TRBV13 and J usage is TRBJ2-3, with 11 bases matching TRBD2. The CDR3 extends over 16 amino acids. CDR1 and CDR2 (germline): PRHDT, FYEKMQ (reference sequence). With V trimmed by 1 base and J by 5 bases, 5 bases remained unmatched. CDR3 bases: TGTGCCAGCAGCTTAGTAGCGGGAGGGCGAGAAGATACGCAGTATTTT. It is translated as CASSLVAGGREDTQYF.

The rearrangement joins TRBV7-8 to TRBJ1-5; D remains ambiguous. V shed 1 base and J shed 5 bases, with 9 bases lying between them. There are 14 residues in the CDR3. CDR1 is SGHVS and CDR2 is FQNEAQ in the germline V gene. Written as DNA, the CDR3 is TGTGCCAGCAGCTTAGAAAGTAGGTATCAGCCCCAGCATTTT. Protein: CASSLESRYQPQHF.

This chain uses TRBV27 with TRBJ1-4, with D unresolved. The V end was cut by 6 bases, the J end by 7 bases, with 15 bases between. Looked up from germline, CDR1 is MNHEY and CDR2 is SMNVEV (reference sequence). This CDR3 is 14 amino acids long. The CDR3 here is CASRSGPRGEKLFF. As DNA, the CDR3 is TGTGCCAGCAGATCGGGCCCCCGGGGTGAAAAACTGTTTTTT.

The chain combines TRBV30 with TRBJ2-1, with 10 bases lining up with TRBD2. The junction had 6 bases not matched to a gene; V was cut back by 0 bases and J by 7 bases. Per the germline V gene, CDR1 is GTSNPN and CDR2 is SVGIG (reference sequence). The CDR3 consists of 15 residues. The CDR3 sequence is CAWSVQSGRANEQFF. In DNA, the CDR3 is TGTGCCTGGAGTGTACAAAGCGGGAGGGCAAATGAGCAGTTCTTC.

The CDR3 spells CASSESAVGVNEQFF. CDR3 DNA sequence: TGTGCCAGTAGTGAATCCGCCGTGGGCGTCAATGAGCAGTTCTTC. The chain couples TRBV19 to TRBJ2-1; D is unclear. The CDR3 has 15 residues. CDR1 and CDR2 from the germline V gene are LNHDA and SQIVND (reference sequence). V was pared by 5 bases and J by 6 bases, with 17 bases between.

The rearrangement uses TRBV7-2 and TRBJ2-2, with TRBD1 as a possible D gene (6 bases). CDR1 and CDR2 (germline): SGHTA, FQGNSA. V was clipped by 4 bases and J by 8 bases, with 11 bases between them. The CDR3 is 13 amino acids. CDR3 protein: CASSYKTGGELFF. CDR3 nucleotide sequence: TGTGCCAGCAGCTATAAAACAGGGGGGGAGCTGTTTTTT.

The V call is TRBV20-1, the J call TRBJ1-1; D is possibly TRBD1 (6 bases). The CDR3 is 13 amino acids. Trimming cost V 3 bases and J 6 bases, with 14 bases left between them. CDR1 is DFQATT, CDR2 SNEGSKA, per germline (reference sequence). Written as DNA, the CDR3 is TGCAGTGCTAGTGACGGCAGGGGCCCTGAAGCTTTCTTT. Its protein is CSASDGRGPEAFF.

This chain uses TRBV6-5 with TRBJ1-1; possible D gene TRBD1, 5 bases. In germline, CDR1 is MNHEY, CDR2 SVGAGI. This CDR3 has 13 amino acids. V was shortened by 7 bases and J by 4 bases, with 13 bases between the two germline ends. The CDR3 bases are TGTGCCAGCATAGACAGTGTGGGCACTGAAGCTTTCTTT. It translates to CASIDSVGTEAFF.